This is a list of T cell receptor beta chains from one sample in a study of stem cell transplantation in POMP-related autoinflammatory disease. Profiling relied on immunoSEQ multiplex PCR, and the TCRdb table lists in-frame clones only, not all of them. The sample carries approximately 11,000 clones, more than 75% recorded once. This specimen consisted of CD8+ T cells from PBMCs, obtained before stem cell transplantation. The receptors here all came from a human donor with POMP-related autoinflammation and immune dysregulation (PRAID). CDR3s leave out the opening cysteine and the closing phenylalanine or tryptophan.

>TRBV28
ASSFAGYGEQY
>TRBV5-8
ASSSSWEQF
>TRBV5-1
ASSLESGWPIYGYT
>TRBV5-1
ASSLAPESNQPQH
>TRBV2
ASSRTSGRSSYNEQF
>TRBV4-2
ASSQSREAASYEQY
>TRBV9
ASSVGSGRAVPQY
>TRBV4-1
ASSQGATGRYEQF
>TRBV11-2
ASSHTALVVDEQF
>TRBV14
ASSPLRTDTQY
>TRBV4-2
ASSPLELNTEAF
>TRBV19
ASSNFLDGYT
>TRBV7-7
ASSPSAGELF
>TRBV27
ASSGDRRLGAF
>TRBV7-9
ASSGLAGRTDNEQF
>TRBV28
ASSLYSGRFVDTQY
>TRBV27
ASSSLTGAATRETQY
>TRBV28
ASSRDTFYNEQF
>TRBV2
ASRGARQSTYSYEQY
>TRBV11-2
ASSPGGGSPH
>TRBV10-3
AIREPAGELF
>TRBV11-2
ASSFGRESLEAF